This T cell receptor beta chain derives from a study of beta chain features in type 1 diabetes. Study-level findings and limits: Cells with high TCR expression could be over-represented by cDNA sequencing.

As concerns this clone: What it recognizes is unknown.

The whole isolated RNA underwent reverse transcription, so sequencing captured expressed TCRB transcripts. The protocol was immunoSEQ multiplex PCR, while the TCRdb copy is restricted to in-frame clones and leaves out a portion. Among 150,000 to 170,000 clones listed, 8.1% were seen once. Sorting of CD4+ naive, central memory, regulatory and stem cell-like memory cells was performed via CD45RO/CCR7/CD25/CD127/CD95/CD27. Purity exceeded 95% in all sorted populations. There are 13 residues in the CDR3. V shed 6 bases, J shed 8 bases, and the junction held 8 bases outside the gene matches. From germline, CDR1 is MNHEY and CDR2 SVGAGI.

The chain has TRBV6-5 and TRBJ1-2; 8 nucleotides match TRBD1. This clonotype was sampled from a man younger than 35 in good health. Sequenced material: central memory CD4+ T cells from blood. The CDR3 DNA follows: TGTGCCAGCAGCAAAGGACAGGGTCTAGGCTACACCTTC. The encoded protein is CASSKGQGLGYTF.